This T cell receptor (beta chain) comes out of a study of T-cell reconstitution after alpha-beta-depleted transplantation in children. This CDR3 comprises 14 residues. Germline V gives CDR1 LGHNA, CDR2 YSLEER. V was trimmed by 0 bases and J by 6 bases, leaving 11 bases between them. Study results and caveats: Diversity of TCRbeta at day 60 was high in some patients, arising from surviving recipient T cells and thymic progenitors. Among T cells one year after transplant, newly produced cells accounted for most counts and diversity. Reportedly, alpha-beta T cells present about two months post-transplant originated from several hundred expanded clones of graft origin.

Of note for this clonotype: Its antigen is currently unknown.

As it was prepared, the TCRbeta library received unique molecular identifiers. TCRdb re-analysed the PCR reads in MiXCR, keeping a single row per CDR3 protein. The top ten clones hold around 30% of a sample with about 980,000 distinct CDR3 sequences, about 30% of them seen once. This specimen consisted of PBMCs, mostly from graft donor cells, obtained 360 days after TCRalphabeta/CD19-depleted stem cell transplant. V gene TRBV4-3 combines with J gene TRBJ1-1, with a possible D match to TRBD1 (5 bases). The TCR was taken from a boy under two years old who had a stem cell transplant for SCID, so the T cells may come from the graft donor. The CDR3 nucleotides read TGCGCCAGCAGCCAAGAAGGAGGGACCGCTGAAGCTTTCTTT. Amino acids: CASSQEGGTAEAFF.